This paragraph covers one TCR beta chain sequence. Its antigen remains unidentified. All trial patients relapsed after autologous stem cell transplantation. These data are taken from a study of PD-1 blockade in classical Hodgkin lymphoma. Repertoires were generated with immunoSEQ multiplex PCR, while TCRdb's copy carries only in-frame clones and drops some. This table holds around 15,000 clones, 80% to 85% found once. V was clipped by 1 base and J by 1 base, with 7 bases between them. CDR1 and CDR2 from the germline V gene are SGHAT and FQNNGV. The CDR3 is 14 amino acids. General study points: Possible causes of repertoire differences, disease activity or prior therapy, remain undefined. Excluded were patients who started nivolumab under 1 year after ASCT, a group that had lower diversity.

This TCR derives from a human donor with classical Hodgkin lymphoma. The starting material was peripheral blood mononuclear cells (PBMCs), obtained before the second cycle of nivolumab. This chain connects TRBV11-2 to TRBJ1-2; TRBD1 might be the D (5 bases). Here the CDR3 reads CASSLGGSNYGYTF. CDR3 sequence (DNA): TGTGCCAGCAGCTTAGGGGGCAGTAACTATGGCTACACCTTC.